A single sample is the source of the 13 T cell receptor beta chains below, sequenced in a study of blood T cell repertoires in COVID-19. Here immunoSEQ multiplex PCR was the method, and the copy in TCRdb shows in-frame clones only, minus some. The sample holds about 140,000 clones; around 90% are singletons and the top ten take roughly 1.6%. The specimen sequenced was peripheral blood. The origin of the receptors is a woman aged 50 to 60 with acute or convalescent COVID-19.

The rearrangement joins TRBV10-3 to TRBJ2-2, with TRBD2 identical over 14 bases. The J segment lost 3 bases and the V segment lost 6 bases, leaving 3 bases of the junction unmatched. CDR1 and CDR2 from the germline V gene are ENHRY and SYGVKD. The CDR3 length is 16 residues. The CDR3 sequence: CAIRGLAGADTGELFF. The CDR3 bases are TGTGCCATCAGGGGACTAGCGGGAGCGGACACCGGGGAGCTGTTTTTT.

J is TRBJ1-4 and V is TRBV7-9; TRBD1 is a possible D gene (6 bases). The CDR3 runs 14 residues. Germline values: CDR1 SEHNR, CDR2 FQNEAQ (reference sequence). V dropped 4 bases and J dropped 5 bases, with 11 bases sitting between them. CDR3: CASSSDSLNEKLFF. The CDR3 bases are TGTGCCAGCAGCTCGGACAGCTTGAATGAAAAACTGTTTTTT.

The chain couples TRBV12-3 or TRBV12-4 to TRBJ1-5; D call uncertain. The CDR3 is 13 residues long. The ends were cut back, 5 bases at V and 5 bases at J, with 10 bases in the middle. For the CDR3, the DNA is TGTGCCAGCAGTACCACAGTCGATCAGCCCCAGCATTTT. Translation gives CASSTTVDQPQHF.

This clone was counted a few times. This chain joins TRBV18 and TRBJ1-6; 7 nucleotides agree with TRBD1. The CDR3 has 15 residues. Unmatched junction bases numbered 4, after V lost 3 bases and J lost 5 bases. Per the germline V gene, CDR1 is KGHSH and CDR2 is LQKENI. The CDR3 loop reads CASSPTGSNNSPLHF. As DNA, the CDR3 is TGTGCCAGCTCACCGACAGGGAGTAATAATTCACCCCTCCACTTT.

This chain links TRBV30 with TRBJ1-1; 8 nucleotides match TRBD1. The CDR3 is 15 residues long. V lost 3 bases, J lost 5 bases, and 11 bases stayed unmatched. Germline lookup yields CDR1 GTSNPN and CDR2 SVGIG (reference sequence). This CDR3 is CAWSPLDRETTEAFF. Written as DNA, the CDR3 is TGTGCCTGGAGCCCCTTGGACAGGGAAACTACTGAAGCTTTCTTT.

Regarding this clone: At one boundary the junction diverges from the germline segment, which might be a read error. The CDR3 bases are TGTGCTAGCAGCTCGTTGAGCGGGGGGCCTCGAAACAATGAGCAGTTCTTC. Protein: CASSSLSGGPRNNEQFF. The gene calls are TRBV7-7 and TRBJ2-1, with TRBD2 matching 9 bases. Germline CDR1 SSHAT, CDR2 FNYEAQ (reference sequence). The CDR3 spans 17 residues.

V gene TRBV6-5 combines with J gene TRBJ1-5; no definite D call. The CDR3 totals 15 residues. CDR1 is MNHEY, CDR2 SVGAGI, per germline. The V and J ends lost 7 bases and 2 bases respectively, with 15 bases between them. The CDR3 loop reads CASTSMVGGNQPQHF. The CDR3 bases are TGTGCCAGCACTTCCATGGTCGGGGGCAATCAGCCCCAGCATTTT.

V is TRBV18 and J is TRBJ1-2; perhaps TRBD1 as D (6 bases). The V gene lost 6 bases and the J gene lost 4 bases, with 18 bases spanning the gap. The CDR3 runs to 15 residues. Per germline, CDR1 KGHSH and CDR2 LQKENI. The CDR3 reads CASSDTGTGGYGYTF. The CDR3, as DNA: TGTGCCAGCTCGGACACAGGGACCGGCGGCTATGGCTACACCTTC.

The chain combines TRBV19 with TRBJ2-1, with 11 bases that match TRBD2. CDR1 is LNHDA, CDR2 SQIVND, per germline (reference sequence). Trimming at V came to 9 bases and at J to 2 bases, leaving 6 bases not matched to a gene. There are 15 residues in the CDR3. CDR3 sequence: CASSSSGGPYNEQFF. CDR3 DNA: TGTGCCAGCTCCTCTAGCGGGGGGCCCTACAATGAGCAGTTCTTC.

This rearrangement joins TRBV18 to TRBJ1-2; D might be TRBD1 (5 bases). Trimming shortened V by 0 bases and J by 8 bases, and 13 bases separated the two germline ends. The CDR3 has 14 amino acids. CDR1 and CDR2 (germline): KGHSH, LQKENI. CDR3 DNA: TGTGCCAGCTCACCACCGCGAAGGGGCGACGGCTACACCTTC. Translated, it gives CASSPPRRGDGYTF.

The CDR3 here is CASSHRGGNEQFF. The CDR3 bases are TGTGCCAGCAGCCATCGGGGGGGCAATGAGCAGTTCTTC. This chain links TRBV9 with TRBJ2-1; 8 bases fit TRBD2. With V trimmed by 4 bases and J by 6 bases, 3 bases remained unmatched. The CDR3 covers 13 residues. The germline V gene has CDR1 SGDLS and CDR2 YYNGEE.

This clone has just a few counts. V is TRBV11-3 and J is TRBJ1-1, with TRBD1 identical over 7 bases. The CDR3 covers 17 residues. V shed 3 bases, J shed 2 bases, and the junction held 12 bases outside the gene matches. The germline V gene has CDR1 SGHNT and CDR2 YENEEA. The CDR3 DNA follows: TGTGCCAGCAGCTTGGGGTTTAAGGACAGGACTAACACTGAAGCTTTCTTT. As protein: CASSLGFKDRTNTEAFF.

This sequence joins TRBV28 and TRBJ1-1; no definite D call. Between the trimmed V and J ends, which lost 7 bases and 7 bases, there was a span of 13 bases. This CDR3 is 12 amino acids long. From germline, CDR1 is MDHEN and CDR2 SYDVKM. The CDR3 spells CASTKTPNEAFF. The CDR3 coding sequence is TGTGCCAGCACTAAAACCCCCAATGAAGCTTTCTTT.